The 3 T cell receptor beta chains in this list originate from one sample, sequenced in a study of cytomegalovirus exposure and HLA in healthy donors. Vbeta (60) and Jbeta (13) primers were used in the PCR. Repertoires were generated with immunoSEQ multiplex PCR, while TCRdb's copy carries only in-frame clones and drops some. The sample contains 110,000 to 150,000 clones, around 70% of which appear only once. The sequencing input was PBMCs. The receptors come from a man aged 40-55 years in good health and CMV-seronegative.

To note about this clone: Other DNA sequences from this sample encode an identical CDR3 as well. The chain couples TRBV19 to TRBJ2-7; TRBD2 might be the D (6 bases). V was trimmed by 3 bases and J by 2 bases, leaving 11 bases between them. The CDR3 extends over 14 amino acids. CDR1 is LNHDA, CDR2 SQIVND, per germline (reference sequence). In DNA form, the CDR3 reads TGTGCCAGTAGTATCGGGGGTCGAACCTACGAGCAGTACTTC. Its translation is CASSIGGRTYEQYF.

The CDR3 DNA reads as TGTGCCAGCAGGATACAGGGCACCGGGGAGCTGTTTTTT. Translating it yields CASRIQGTGELFF. The chain has TRBV6-1 and TRBJ2-2; the D gene is possibly TRBD1 (6 bases). Germline assignment: CDR1 MNHNS and CDR2 SASEGT. The CDR3 totals 13 residues. The V end was cut by 6 bases, the J end by 4 bases, with 9 bases between.

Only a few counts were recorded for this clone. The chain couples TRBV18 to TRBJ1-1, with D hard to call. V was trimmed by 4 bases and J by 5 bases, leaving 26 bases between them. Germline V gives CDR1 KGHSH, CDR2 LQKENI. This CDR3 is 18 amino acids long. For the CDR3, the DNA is TGTGCCAGCTCACTTTCGCCCGGGAGGTCGCCGACGGAGACTGAAGCTTTCTTT. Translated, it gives CASSLSPGRSPTETEAFF.